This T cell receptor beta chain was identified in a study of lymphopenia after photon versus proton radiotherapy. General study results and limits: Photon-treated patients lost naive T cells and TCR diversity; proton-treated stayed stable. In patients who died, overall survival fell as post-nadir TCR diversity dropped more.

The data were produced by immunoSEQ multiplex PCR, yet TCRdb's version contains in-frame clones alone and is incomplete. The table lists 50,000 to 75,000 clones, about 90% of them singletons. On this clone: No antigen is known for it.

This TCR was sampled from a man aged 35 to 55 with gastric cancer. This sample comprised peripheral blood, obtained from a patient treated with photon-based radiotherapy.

CDR3 in DNA: TGCAGCGTTGACCGGGACACGGACGCGATAGCCAAAAACATTCAGTACTTC. This codes for CSVDRDTDAIAKNIQYF. This chain connects TRBV29-1 to TRBJ2-4; a weak D match, TRBD1 (6 bases). V lost 3 bases to trimming and J lost 0 bases, with 18 bases between them. From germline, CDR1 is SQVTM and CDR2 ANQGSEA. CDR3 length: 17 amino acids. Full variable domain (rest looked up from reference TRBV29-1 and TRBJ2-4): SAVISQKPSRDICQRGTSLTIQCQVDSQVTMMFWYRQQPGQSLTLIATANQGSEATYESGFVIDKFPISRPNLTFSTLTVSNMSPEDSSIYLCSVDRDTDAIAKNIQYFGAGTRLSVL.